The rows below give T cell receptor beta chains drawn from one sample of a study of regulatory T cells in long-lasting Graves disease. TCRdb independently ran MiXCR on the multiplex PCR reads; one entry per CDR3 protein. The top ten clones hold around 25% of a sample with around 500,000 distinct CDR3 sequences, more than 15% of them seen once. These data were also filed under a second study, of T cells in Graves' hyperthyroidism and ophthalmopathy.

The sequencing here drew on peripheral blood mononuclear cells (PBMCs), taken at new diagnosis, from a patient treated with antithyroid drugs. Source of these receptors: a middle-aged woman with Graves disease. Each CDR3 is given with its conserved first and last residue. D genes are given only for firm matches. Where a row states a size, it is once, few, many or the class of an expanded clone; other rows omit it.

.,.,TRBV19,TRBJ2-4,TGTGCCAGTAGTCGTCCGTCAGGGGACATTCAGTACTTC,CASSRPSGDIQYF
.,many,TRBV2,TRBJ2-7,TGTGCCAGCAACCTCCGGGGGGCCAGCTCCTACGAGCAGTACTTC,CASNLRGASSYEQYF
.,many,TRBV3-1,TRBJ1-5,TGTGCCAGCAGCCAAGAAGGCATCAATCAGCCCCAGCATTTT,CASSQEGINQPQHF
.,few,TRBV19,TRBJ1-2,TGTGCCACTAACGGGGGCTCCTATGGCTACACCTTC,CATNGGSYGYTF
TRBD1,.,TRBV28,TRBJ1-2,TGTGCCAGCAGTTTAAGGGGACAGGGGTCCCCCACCTTC,CASSLRGQGSPTF
.,many,TRBV20-1,TRBJ1-1,TGCAGTGCTAGAGACCACAGGGTAAGGACTGAAGCTTTCTTT,CSARDHRVRTEAFF
.,few,TRBV6-1,TRBJ2-1,TGTGCCAGCAGTAGAACAGCCCTCGGACTGTCCTTC,CASSRTALGLSF
.,many,TRBV30,TRBJ2-7,TGTGCCTGGAGTAGGATCTACGAGCAGTACTTC,CAWSRIYEQYF
TRBD1,many,TRBV4-1,TRBJ2-7,TGCGCCAGCAGCCACCCGGGACAGAAAATCGACGAGCAGTACTTC,CASSHPGQKIDEQYF
.,many,TRBV2,TRBJ1-2,TGTGCCAGCAGTGGGGGATCCGGTGGCTACACCTTC,CASSGGSGGYTF
.,many,TRBV27,TRBJ1-1,TGTGCCACCACCCCGAGGGGGGCCACTGAAGCTTTCTTT,CATTPRGATEAFF